A single sample is the source of the 15 T cell receptor beta chains below, sequenced in a study of blood T cell repertoires in COVID-19. Profiling relied on immunoSEQ multiplex PCR, and the TCRdb table lists in-frame clones only, not all of them. The repertoire holds about 200,000 clones, with 90% to 95% as singletons. Sequencing was done on a sample of peripheral blood. These receptors all come from a man younger than 40 with COVID-19, enrolled during active disease.

The chain carries TRBV10-2 and TRBJ1-3; D uncertain. Trimming took off 3 bases at V and 4 bases at J, with 10 bases between the two ends. CDR1 and CDR2 from the germline V gene are WSHSY and SAAADI. This CDR3 region has 14 residues. The CDR3 coding sequence is TGCGCCAGCAGTGACCCGGGATCGGGAAACACCATATATTTT. This gives the protein CASSDPGSGNTIYF.

This clone was detected once. V is TRBV7-9 and J is TRBJ1-2; TRBD1 aligns across 9 bases. Unmatched junction bases numbered 5, after V lost 5 bases and J lost 7 bases. Germline assignment: CDR1 SEHNR and CDR2 FQNEAQ (reference sequence). The CDR3 runs to 13 residues. DNA of the CDR3: TGTGCCAGCAGCCAGGGACAGGGAGGTGGCTACACCTTC. This translates into CASSQGQGGGYTF.

The V call is TRBV5-4, the J call TRBJ2-7, with D unresolved. V was trimmed by 2 bases and J by 3 bases, leaving 9 bases between them. CDR1 is SGHNT and CDR2 is YYREEE in the germline V gene (reference sequence). CDR3 length: 13 residues. The CDR3 region has the DNA TGTGCCAGCAGCTTTCGCGGCGGCTACGAGCAGTACTTC. It codes for CASSFRGGYEQYF.

The chain has TRBV5-1 and TRBJ2-3; 13 nucleotides agree with TRBD2. The germline V gene has CDR1 SGHRS and CDR2 YFSETQ. The CDR3 loop spans 18 amino acids. The V segment lost 2 bases and the J segment 2 bases; nucleotides outside the gene matches: 8. CDR3 in amino acids: CASSLKTSGGQSTDTQYF. DNA for the CDR3: TGCGCCAGCAGCTTAAAGACTAGCGGGGGGCAATCCACAGATACGCAGTATTTT.

The table lists this clone with a count of one. The gene calls are TRBV5-1 and TRBJ1-1; the D gene is possibly TRBD1 (6 bases). Deletions cut 0 bases from V and 9 bases from J, with 15 bases between. The germline V gene encodes CDR1 SGHRS and CDR2 YFSETQ. The CDR3 totals 14 residues. In nucleotides, the CDR3 is TGCGCCAGCAGCTTGGACGGTGGACAGAATAAAGCTTTCTTT. Translation: CASSLDGGQNKAFF. Drawing the rest from reference TRBV5-1 and TRBJ1-1, the complete variable domain is KAGVTQTPRYLIKTRGQQVTLSCSPISGHRSVSWYQQTPGQGLQFLFEYFSETQRNKGNFPGRFSGRQFSNSRSEMNVSTLELGDSALYLCASSLDGGQNKAFFGQGTRLTVV.

The chain employs TRBV24-1 and TRBJ2-1; TRBD2 agrees at 8 bases. Germline lookup yields CDR1 KGHDR and CDR2 SFDVKD. With 3 bases clipped from V and 5 bases from J, the junction kept 8 bases outside the gene matches. This CDR3 is built from 16 residues. This CDR3 reads CATSDRGGGLHNEQFF. The CDR3 DNA reads as TGTGCCACCAGTGATCGCGGCGGGGGGCTCCACAATGAGCAGTTCTTC.

This chain joins TRBV5-1 and TRBJ1-1; D might be TRBD1 (5 bases). This CDR3 comprises 11 residues. The germline V and J ends were trimmed by 9 bases and 10 bases, with 16 bases remaining between them. The germline CDR1 and CDR2 sequences are SGHRS and YFSETQ. CDR3 amino acids: CATGQTRVAFF. The DNA for the CDR3 is TGCGCCACCGGACAAACAAGGGTAGCTTTCTTT. The full variable domain, completed using reference TRBV5-1 and TRBJ1-1, is KAGVTQTPRYLIKTRGQQVTLSCSPISGHRSVSWYQQTPGQGLQFLFEYFSETQRNKGNFPGRFSGRQFSNSRSEMNVSTLELGDSALYLCATGQTRVAFFGQGTRLTVV.

The V and J genes are TRBV19 and TRBJ1-6, with 10 bases matching TRBD1. Losses at the gene ends were 6 bases for V and 0 bases for J; bases not matched to a gene: 5. This CDR3 has 17 residues. Germline-derived CDR1 and CDR2 are LNHDA and SQIVND (reference sequence). Here the CDR3 DNA reads TGTGCCAGTAGGGGGACAGGGGCGAGCTCCTATAATTCACCCCTCCACTTT. Its protein is CASRGTGASSYNSPLHF.

The chain recombines TRBV7-9 with TRBJ1-1, with a weak D call TRBD1 (6 bases). The CDR3 has 12 amino acids. Germline lookup yields CDR1 SEHNR and CDR2 FQNEAQ (reference sequence). Trimming removed 5 bases from V and 4 bases from J, with 8 bases in between. CDR3 coding DNA: TGTGCCAGCAGCCAACAGGGCACTGAAGCTTTCTTT. This translates into CASSQQGTEAFF.

This sequence joins TRBV28 and TRBJ1-2; tentatively, D is TRBD1 (6 bases). Between the trimmed V and J ends, which lost 5 bases and 3 bases, there was a span of 13 bases. This CDR3 is built from 14 residues. Germline CDR1 MDHEN, CDR2 SYDVKM. The CDR3, as DNA: TGTGCCAGCAGTCAGGGGAGTGGAGACTATGGCTACACCTTC. Translating gives CASSQGSGDYGYTF.

V gene TRBV5-1 combines with J gene TRBJ2-7; 7 bases map to TRBD1. V was clipped by 1 base and J by 6 bases; unmatched bases: 10. CDR3 size: 15 residues. The germline V gene has CDR1 SGHRS and CDR2 YFSETQ. The CDR3 is CASSLKTGQWGEQYF. The DNA of the CDR3 is TGCGCCAGCAGCTTGAAGACAGGGCAATGGGGCGAGCAGTACTTC.

The sample holds one count of this clone. The gene calls are TRBV2 and TRBJ2-5, with 7 bases lining up with TRBD2. V lost 4 bases to trimming and J lost 9 bases; unmatched junction nucleotides: 11. Germline assignment: CDR1 SNHLY and CDR2 FYNNEI. The CDR3 extends over 14 amino acids. This CDR3 reads CASSGAGPLVAQYF. The DNA for the CDR3 is TGTGCCAGCAGTGGAGCGGGGCCCTTGGTGGCCCAGTACTTC.

The genes are TRBV7-3 and TRBJ1-1; the D is unclear. This CDR3 has 13 amino acids. Trimming removed 2 bases from V and 0 bases from J, with 4 bases in between. In germline, CDR1 is SGHTA, CDR2 FQGTGA. In DNA form, the CDR3 reads TGTGCCAGCAGCTTATATATGAACACTGAAGCTTTCTTT. This sequence encodes CASSLYMNTEAFF.

This sequence joins TRBV19 and TRBJ2-1, with 8 bases matching TRBD1. The J segment lost 7 bases and the V segment lost 5 bases, leaving 16 bases of the junction unmatched. Germline loops: CDR1 LNHDA, CDR2 SQIVND (reference sequence). This CDR3 has 17 amino acids. This CDR3 is CASSFRQGNVRRNEQFF. CDR3 bases: TGTGCCAGTAGTTTCAGACAGGGGAATGTCCGAAGGAATGAGCAGTTCTTC.

J is TRBJ2-3 and V is TRBV5-4, with D hard to call. Trimming removed 2 bases from V and 2 bases from J, with 12 bases in between. Germline V CDR1 and CDR2: SGHNT, YYREEE (reference sequence). This CDR3 is 15 amino acids long. This CDR3 reads CASSFPGTDTDTQYF. The CDR3 DNA reads as TGTGCCAGCAGCTTCCCCGGCACAGACACAGATACGCAGTATTTT.